This TCR beta chain was captured in a study of beta chain features in type 1 diabetes. Investigators reverse transcribed all isolated RNA, so they sequenced expressed TCRB transcripts. Assay: immunoSEQ multiplex PCR; the TCRdb copy retains only in-frame clones and omits some. The sample carries almost 350,000 clones, 9.3% recorded once. It was via CD45RO/CCR7/CD25/CD127/CD95/CD27 that CD4+ naive, central memory, regulatory and stem cell-like memory cells were sorted. This CDR3 is 17 amino acids long. V was clipped by 3 bases and J by 1 base; unmatched bases: 12. Per germline, CDR1 MNHNS and CDR2 SASEGT. With respect to this clone: What it binds is unknown.

Points from the study as a whole: TCRB CDR3s were moderately but significantly shorter in Type 1 diabetes patients in all four CD4+ subsets.

The sequencing sample was made of central memory CD4+ T cells from blood. The rearrangement uses TRBV6-1 and TRBJ2-7; 7 nucleotides align to TRBD1. The sequence derives from a man aged 30-40 years with type 1 diabetes. This CDR3 reads CASSDALRQGVSYEQYF. The CDR3 DNA reads as TGTGCCAGCAGTGACGCCCTCAGGCAGGGGGTATCCTACGAGCAGTACTTC.